The 2 T cell receptor beta chains below come from one sample, sequenced in a study of T cells in Graves' hyperthyroidism and ophthalmopathy. The CDR3 regions of TCR beta were amplified from RNA transcripts. With the HTBI primer set, the TCR CDR3 went through a first round of RT-PCR. A single record per CDR3 protein comes from TCRdb applying MiXCR to the multiplex PCR reads. The sample consists of fewer than 400,000 distinct CDR3 sequences, 16% of them appearing once. Sequencing input: blood. These receptors were taken from a man aged 30-40 years with Graves' hyperthyroidism.

The V call is TRBV15, the J call TRBJ1-5, with D perhaps TRBD1 (5 bases). This CDR3 spans 16 amino acids. Germline lookup yields CDR1 LNHNV and CDR2 YYDKDF (reference sequence). Deletions cut 0 bases from V and 2 bases from J, with 11 bases between. The CDR3 region is CATSRDRVGGNQPQHF. CDR3 sequence (DNA): TGTGCCACCAGCAGAGATCGTGTAGGGGGCAATCAGCCCCAGCATTTT.

This clonotype was observed many times. The gene calls are TRBV2 and TRBJ2-2; D gene uncertain. The CDR3 runs 14 residues. The germline gives CDR1 SNHLY, CDR2 FYNNEI. V was trimmed by 5 bases and J by 0 bases, leaving 7 bases between them. The CDR3 protein is CASSWQANTGELFF. CDR3 DNA sequence: TGTGCCAGCAGTTGGCAGGCGAACACCGGGGAGCTGTTTTTT.